Listed below are T cell receptor beta chains from one sample, sequenced in a study of vaccination and CD4 T cells after COVID-19. No antigen has been assigned to these receptors. TCRdb reprocessed the PCR reads via MiXCR and lists one record per CDR3 protein. Of over 15,000 distinct CDR3 sequences listed, about a third are singletons. The specimen comprised CD4+ T cells from blood, cultured in vitro, sampled before SARS-CoV-2 vaccination. Source of these receptors: a human donor who received a COVID-19 vaccine. Each CDR3 is given with its conserved first and last residue. A D gene is named only where the DNA matches it firmly. Clone size is given for some rows only: seen once, a few or many times, or a class if the clone is expanded.

J gene	D gene	V gene	clone size	CDR3 protein	CDR3 DNA
TRBJ1-3	NA	TRBV19	few	CASSIQSSGNTIYF	TGTGCCAGTAGTATCCAGAGCTCTGGAAACACCATATATTTT
TRBJ1-5	NA	TRBV10-1	NA	CASSEHSNQPQHF	TGCGCCAGCAGTGAGCACAGCAATCAGCCCCAGCATTTT
TRBJ2-7	TRBD2	TRBV11-2	NA	CASSHGTSGGTTLYEQYF	TGTGCCAGCAGCCACGGGACTAGCGGGGGGACCACCCTCTACGAGCAGTACTTC
TRBJ1-2	NA	TRBV12-3/TRBV12-4	NA	CASSLDIPGYTF	TGTGCCAGCAGTTTAGACATACCTGGCTACACCTTC
TRBJ1-2	TRBD1	TRBV20-1	NA	CSASFRDRVNYGYTF	TGCAGTGCTAGTTTTAGGGACAGAGTTAACTATGGCTACACCTTC
TRBJ1-3	TRBD1	TRBV10-2	NA	CASSSGQGRGDTIYF	TGCGCCAGCAGTTCGGGACAGGGCCGCGGGGACACCATATATTTT
TRBJ1-5	NA	TRBV30	medium-sized	CAWSGRGDQPQHF	TGTGCCTGGAGTGGGAGGGGGGATCAGCCCCAGCATTTT
TRBJ2-2	NA	TRBV20-1	few	CSASSGLTNTGELFF	TGCAGTGCTAGTAGCGGACTTACGAACACCGGGGAGCTGTTTTTT
TRBJ1-5	NA	TRBV18	NA	CASSTDSNQPQHF	TGTGCCAGCTCAACAGATAGCAATCAGCCCCAGCATTTT
TRBJ2-2	TRBD1	TRBV7-9	NA	CATTVGQGNTGELFF	TGTGCCACCACGGTAGGACAGGGTAACACCGGGGAGCTGTTTTTT
TRBJ2-3	NA	TRBV5-6	NA	CASSAPLPWTDTQYF	TGTGCCAGCAGCGCACCACTCCCCTGGACAGATACGCAGTATTTT
TRBJ2-3	NA	TRBV6-1	NA	CASNPSFSTDTQYF	TGTGCCAGCAACCCCTCCTTCAGCACAGATACGCAGTATTTT
TRBJ1-3	TRBD1	TRBV25-1	NA	CATQGQGAGNTIYF	TGTGCCACCCAGGGACAGGGAGCTGGAAACACCATATATTTT